This TCR beta chain was captured by sequencing in a study of shared clonotypes between healthy human individuals. Study information: There were three CD4 naive, three CD4 memory, two CD8 naive and one CD8 memory plates per donor.

Naive CD8 cells lacked CD45RO and underwent positive selection for CCR7, leaving out terminally differentiated effector memory CD45RA+ cells. The V gene's germline CDR1 is SNHLY and CDR2 FYNNEI. The CDR3 spans 13 residues. V was pared by 7 bases and J by 0 bases, with 9 bases between. The method was immunoSEQ multiplex PCR; TCRdb's version includes in-frame clones alone and lacks a portion of them. The sample lists around 2,000,000 clones, less than 95% occurring once. The sequencing sample was made of naive CD8+ T cells sorted from blood. This chain uses TRBV2 with TRBJ1-1; no reliable D call. The origin of this receptor is a man younger than 30 in good health. CDR3 amino acids: CASKDAVNTEAFF. In DNA, the CDR3 is TGTGCCAGCAAAGACGCCGTGAACACTGAAGCTTTCTTT.